Following are 31 T cell receptor beta chains from one sample sequenced in a study of blood T cell repertoires in COVID-19. Assay used: immunoSEQ multiplex PCR; TCRdb lists only in-frame clones, some missing. The sample has 150,000 to 200,000 clones, 89% seen once. The sample consisted of PBMCs or T cells enriched from blood (not recorded which). The receptors stem from a young woman who had recovered from COVID-19.

V and J are TRBV19 and TRBJ2-5, with 8 bases matching TRBD1. Germline V gene data show CDR1 as LNHDA and CDR2 as SQIVND (reference sequence). V lost 5 bases and J lost 1; bases outside the gene matches: 6. This CDR3 has 15 residues. Written as DNA, the CDR3 is TGTGCCAGTAGTTCAGACAGGGGAGGCCAAGAGACCCAGTACTTC. Protein product: CASSSDRGGQETQYF.

This chain uses TRBV6-5 with TRBJ2-2; tentatively, D is TRBD2 (6 bases). This CDR3 contains 15 residues. The V end was cut by 1 base, the J end by 6 bases, with 12 bases between. Germline V gene sequence: CDR1 MNHEY, CDR2 SVGAGI. CDR3 sequence: CASSYFGSRAGELFF. The CDR3 bases are TGTGCCAGCAGTTACTTCGGGAGCAGGGCCGGGGAGCTGTTTTTT.

The chain uses TRBV9 and TRBJ1-4, with TRBD1 as a possible D gene (6 bases). V lost 0 bases and J 8 bases, leaving 14 bases between the germline ends. This CDR3 spans 15 amino acids. Germline V gives CDR1 SGDLS, CDR2 YYNGEE. For the CDR3, the DNA is TGTGCCAGCAGCGTAGATTGGGGGCGCGGGGAAAAACTGTTTTTT. It encodes CASSVDWGRGEKLFF.

The chain carries TRBV7-8 and TRBJ2-1; 10 bases align to TRBD2. This CDR3 comprises 17 residues. V lost 5 bases and J lost 2; bases outside the gene matches: 9. Germline CDR1 reads SGHVS; CDR2 reads FQNEAQ. CDR3 sequence: CASSPSLAGGTYNEQFF. The CDR3 DNA sequence: TGTGCCAGCAGCCCTAGCTTAGCGGGAGGTACCTACAATGAGCAGTTCTTC.

The V call is TRBV6-2 or TRBV6-3, the J call TRBJ2-7; TRBD1 is a possible D gene (6 bases). Germline loops: CDR1 MNHEY, CDR2 SVGEGT. V lost 7 bases, J lost 3 bases, and 25 bases lay in between. The CDR3 has 17 amino acids. Here the CDR3 DNA reads TGTGCCAGCATCCCAAGACAGGCCCTGAAATCCGACTACGAGCAGTACTTC. It is translated as CASIPRQALKSDYEQYF.

The chain combines TRBV24-1 with TRBJ2-1; D is uncertain. The CDR3 is made up of 17 amino acids. Per the germline V gene, CDR1 is KGHDR and CDR2 is SFDVKD. With 4 bases removed from V and 4 bases from J, the gap between germline ends came to 19 bases. The CDR3 spells CATSDPLPIGGYNEQFF. The CDR3 DNA reads as TGTGCCACCAGTGACCCGCTCCCTATTGGCGGATACAATGAGCAGTTCTTC.

The CDR3 sequence: CATSEPGTQGTGELFF. The CDR3 coding sequence is TGTGCCACCAGTGAGCCCGGGACTCAGGGCACCGGGGAGCTGTTTTTT. V is TRBV24-1 and J is TRBJ2-2; tentatively, D is TRBD2 (6 bases). Germline-derived CDR1 and CDR2 are KGHDR and SFDVKD. This CDR3 is built from 16 residues. V lost 4 bases to trimming and J lost 4 bases, with 15 bases between them.

The CDR3 spells CSVQGLAGQETQYF. CDR3 DNA: TGCAGCGTCCAAGGACTAGCCGGCCAAGAGACCCAGTACTTC. V usage is TRBV29-1 and J usage is TRBJ2-5; the match to TRBD2 covers 8 bases. With V trimmed by 6 bases and J by 1 base, 7 bases remained unmatched. The germline CDR1 and CDR2 sequences are SQVTM and ANQGSEA. CDR3 length: 14 amino acids.

The count of this clone is one. The genes are TRBV5-4 and TRBJ1-1; 7 positions match TRBD1. The CDR3 is made up of 18 amino acids. Germline V CDR1 and CDR2: SGHNT, YYREEE (reference sequence). V trimming: 4 bases; J trimming: 1 base; junction bases outside the gene matches: 16. CDR3 nucleotides: TGTGCCAGCAGCCAACCTAGACAGGGAATAGAACCGAACACTGAAGCTTTCTTT. Protein product: CASSQPRQGIEPNTEAFF.

The chain combines TRBV2 with TRBJ1-1; the match to TRBD1 covers 8 bases. The CDR3 totals 16 residues. Germline CDR1 is SNHLY and CDR2 is FYNNEI. The J segment lost 5 bases and the V segment lost 2 bases, leaving 10 bases of the junction unmatched. The CDR3 nucleotides are TGTGCCAGCAGTGAACCGACAGGGGCGCCAAAAACTGAAGCTTTCTTT. Its translation is CASSEPTGAPKTEAFF.

This sequence joins TRBV4-3 and TRBJ2-7; a possible D gene is TRBD2 (5 bases). The CDR3 sequence is 15 residues long. V lost 3 bases and J lost 1, with 13 bases in between. Germline V CDR1 and CDR2: LGHNA, YSLEER. DNA for the CDR3: TGCGCCAGCAGCCACCGACTAATACAATCCTACGAGCAGTACTTC. It encodes CASSHRLIQSYEQYF.

The rearrangement uses TRBV6-6 and TRBJ2-7, with D possibly TRBD2 on 6 matching bases. The V gene lost 5 bases and the J gene lost 5 bases, with 16 bases spanning the gap. The length of the CDR3 is 14 residues. The germline V gene has CDR1 MNHNY and CDR2 SVGAGI (reference sequence). For the CDR3, the DNA is TGTGCCAGCAGTCCACGGCGGGATCCAGACGAGCAGTACTTC. This codes for CASSPRRDPDEQYF.

The chain has TRBV28 and TRBJ1-3; D not certain. CDR1 and CDR2 (germline): MDHEN, SYDVKM. V lost 2 bases to trimming and J lost 2 bases, with 4 bases between them. The CDR3 is made up of 13 amino acids. The CDR3 region has the DNA TGTGCCAGCAGTTTAGGAGCTGGAAACACCATATATTTT. Protein product: CASSLGAGNTIYF.

CDR3 DNA: TGTGCCAGCAGCCGGGCGCAGCAAGAGACCCAGTACTTC. Protein product: CASSRAQQETQYF. The V call is TRBV6-2 or TRBV6-3, the J call TRBJ2-5; D unclear. The germline V gene has CDR1 MNHEY and CDR2 SVGEGT. This CDR3 comprises 13 residues. With 6 bases removed from V and 2 bases from J, the gap between germline ends came to 10 bases.

The chain is built from TRBV11-2 and TRBJ1-1; 7 positions match TRBD1. J was trimmed by 6 bases and V by 1 base; bases with no gene match: 2. The CDR3 is 13 amino acids. In germline, CDR1 is SGHAT, CDR2 FQNNGV. The DNA for the CDR3 is TGTGCCAGCAGCTTAGTGACAGGGTCTGAAGCTTTCTTT. The encoded protein is CASSLVTGSEAFF.

The rearrangement uses TRBV6-6 and TRBJ2-7, with 7 positions matching TRBD2. V lost 6 bases, J lost 0 bases, and 8 bases stayed unmatched. Germline loops: CDR1 MNHNY, CDR2 SVGAGI (reference sequence). This CDR3 has 15 residues. The CDR3 DNA reads TGTGCCAGCAGACCCCGAGCGGGAAACTCCTACGAGCAGTACTTC. Its protein is CASRPRAGNSYEQYF.

The chain carries TRBV7-9 and TRBJ2-3; TRBD2 agrees at 11 bases. The CDR3 loop spans 15 amino acids. Germline CDR1 and CDR2: SEHNR and FQNEAQ (reference sequence). Trimming cost V 4 bases and J 2 bases; bases outside gene matches: 2. CDR3 amino acids: CASSSGLAVTDTQYF. The CDR3 DNA reads as TGTGCCAGCAGCTCGGGACTAGCGGTCACAGATACGCAGTATTTT.

The chain employs TRBV27 and TRBJ2-7, with D tentatively TRBD2 (5 bases). Germline CDR1 and CDR2: MNHEY and SMNVEV (reference sequence). Deletions cut 5 bases from V and 7 bases from J, with 18 bases between. The CDR3 loop spans 14 amino acids. CDR3 bases: TGTGCCAGCAGTATCGGGATAAGTGGAATTGAGCAGTACTTC. This gives the protein CASSIGISGIEQYF.

This clone was seen a single time. As DNA, the CDR3 is TGTGCCAGCAGCCAAGGCCGACAGGGAACCTATAATTCACCCCTCCACTTT. Translating it yields CASSQGRQGTYNSPLHF. This chain uses TRBV3-1 (or the pseudogene TRBV3-2) with TRBJ1-6; TRBD1 matches 7 bases. After removal of 1 base from V and 2 bases from J, the junction contained 5 bases not matched to a gene. Germline V gene sequence: CDR1 LGHDT, CDR2 YNNKEL (reference sequence). There are 17 residues in the CDR3.

The chain employs TRBV12-3 or TRBV12-4 and TRBJ1-1; D may be TRBD1 (5 bases). The CDR3 sequence is 13 residues long. V lost 10 bases and J 1 base, leaving 13 bases between the germline ends. CDR3 in DNA: TGTGCCACCTCACGGGGGGGGAACACTGAAGCTTTCTTT. Its protein product is CATSRGGNTEAFF.

This clone showed up just a few times. The chain combines TRBV10-3 with TRBJ1-1; D perhaps matches TRBD1 (6 bases). The CDR3 contains 14 residues. Germline lookup yields CDR1 ENHRY and CDR2 SYGVKD. The V and J ends lost 11 bases and 4 bases respectively, with 20 bases between them. CDR3 in DNA: TGTGCCTCCCAAGCCGGGGGGCAGGGCACTGAAGCTTTCTTT. Protein product: CASQAGGQGTEAFF.

The chain couples TRBV5-1 to TRBJ2-7, with 14 nucleotides matching TRBD2. This CDR3 has 16 amino acids. V was clipped by 4 bases and J by 5 bases; unmatched bases: 8. From germline, CDR1 is SGHRS and CDR2 YFSETQ. The CDR3 region has the DNA TGCGCCAGCAGCGCCCGACTAGCGGGAGGGCCCCACGAGCAGTACTTC. This gives the protein CASSARLAGGPHEQYF.

The chain couples TRBV10-1 to TRBJ2-1, with a tentative D call TRBD2 (6 bases). The CDR3 loop spans 13 amino acids. Germline-derived CDR1 and CDR2 are WNHNN and SYGVQD (reference sequence). Trimming stripped 4 bases from V and 3 bases from J, with 7 bases between. CDR3 amino acids: CASSGGLYNEQFF. DNA of the CDR3: TGCGCCAGCAGTGGGGGACTCTACAATGAGCAGTTCTTC.

This clone has just a few counts. Additional DNA sequences in this sample encode the identical CDR3. The chain combines TRBV5-1 with TRBJ2-3; D ambiguous. Germline V gene lookup returns CDR1 SGHRS and CDR2 YFSETQ. There are 12 residues in the CDR3. V was cut by 0 bases and J by 6 bases, with 5 bases left in between. Written as DNA, the CDR3 is TGCGCCAGCAGCTTGGCCGGGGATACGCAGTATTTT. Amino acids: CASSLAGDTQYF.

The V gene is TRBV4-1, the J gene TRBJ2-2; a weak D match, TRBD1 (5 bases). With 5 bases removed from V and 6 bases from J, the gap between germline ends came to 16 bases. Germline values: CDR1 MGHRA, CDR2 YSYEKL. The CDR3 has 15 residues. The CDR3 DNA is TGCGCCAGCAGCACAGGACACCTACGGGCCGGGGAGCTGTTTTTT. It encodes CASSTGHLRAGELFF.

This rearrangement joins TRBV7-3 to TRBJ1-1, with 9 bases fitting TRBD1. CDR3 length: 15 residues. The V gene's germline CDR1 is SGHTA and CDR2 FQGTGA. The V and J ends lost 5 bases and 1 base, in that order; junction bases with no gene match: 5. This CDR3 is CASSTGTGRNTEAFF. DNA of the CDR3: TGTGCCAGCAGCACCGGGACAGGGAGGAACACTGAAGCTTTCTTT.

This chain connects TRBV4-3 to TRBJ2-1; D possibly corresponds to TRBD2 (6 bases). V was trimmed by 0 bases and J by 4 bases, leaving 13 bases between them. The CDR3 is 16 residues long. CDR1 and CDR2 from the germline V gene are LGHNA and YSLEER. DNA of the CDR3: TGCGCCAGCAGCCAAGAGGCTGCTAGCGAGTACAATGAGCAGTTCTTC. Translating gives CASSQEAASEYNEQFF.

The rearrangement joins TRBV4-1 to TRBJ1-5; maybe TRBD1 (6 bases). CDR1 and CDR2 (germline): MGHRA, YSYEKL. Trimming stripped 0 bases from V and 1 base from J, with 16 bases between. This CDR3 contains 18 residues. The CDR3 sequence is CASSQDILGAESNQPQHF. CDR3 DNA: TGCGCCAGCAGCCAAGACATTCTGGGGGCCGAAAGCAATCAGCCCCAGCATTTT.

The chain recombines TRBV27 with TRBJ1-2, with D possibly being TRBD1 (5 bases). CDR1 and CDR2 (germline): MNHEY, SMNVEV (reference sequence). Between the trimmed V and J ends, which lost 3 bases and 7 bases, there was a span of 12 bases. The CDR3 totals 13 residues. CDR3 sequence reads: CASSFSQGSGYTF. As DNA, the CDR3 is TGTGCCAGCAGTTTCTCCCAGGGAAGTGGCTACACCTTC.

The rearrangement uses TRBV18 and TRBJ2-3; possibly TRBD1 for D (6 bases). V dropped 0 bases and J dropped 5 bases, with 12 bases sitting between them. This CDR3 is built from 15 residues. Germline V lookup: CDR1 KGHSH, CDR2 LQKENI. CDR3 DNA sequence: TGTGCCAGCTCACCACCCGTGACAGGTGGAGATACGCAGTATTTT. It is translated as CASSPPVTGGDTQYF.

This chain uses TRBV6-5 with TRBJ2-3, with 7 positions matching TRBD1. The V gene end was trimmed by 8 bases and the J gene end by 1 base; junction bases not matched to a gene: 9. Germline values: CDR1 MNHEY, CDR2 SVGAGI. This CDR3 has 15 amino acids. CDR3 loop: CASRRDSLRTDTQYF. CDR3 bases: TGTGCCAGCCGCCGGGACAGCCTCCGCACAGATACGCAGTATTTT.